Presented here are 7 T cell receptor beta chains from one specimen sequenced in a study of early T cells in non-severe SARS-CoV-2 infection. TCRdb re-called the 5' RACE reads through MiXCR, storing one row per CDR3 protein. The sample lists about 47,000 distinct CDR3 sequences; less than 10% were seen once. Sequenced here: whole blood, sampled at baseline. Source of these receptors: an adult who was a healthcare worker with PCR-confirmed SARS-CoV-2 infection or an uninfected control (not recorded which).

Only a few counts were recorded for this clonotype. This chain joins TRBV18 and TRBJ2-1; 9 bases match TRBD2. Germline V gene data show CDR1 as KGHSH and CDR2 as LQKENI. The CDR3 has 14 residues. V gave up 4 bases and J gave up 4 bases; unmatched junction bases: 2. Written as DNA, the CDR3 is TGTGCCAGCTCACAAAGCGGGGGGTACAATGAGCAGTTCTTC. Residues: CASSQSGGYNEQFF.

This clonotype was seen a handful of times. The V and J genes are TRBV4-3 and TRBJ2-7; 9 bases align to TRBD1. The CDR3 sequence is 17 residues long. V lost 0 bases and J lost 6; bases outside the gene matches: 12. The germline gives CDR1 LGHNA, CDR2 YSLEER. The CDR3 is CASSQDGLGTGLIEQYF. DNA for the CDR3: TGCGCCAGCAGCCAAGACGGGCTCGGGACAGGGCTGATCGAGCAGTACTTC.

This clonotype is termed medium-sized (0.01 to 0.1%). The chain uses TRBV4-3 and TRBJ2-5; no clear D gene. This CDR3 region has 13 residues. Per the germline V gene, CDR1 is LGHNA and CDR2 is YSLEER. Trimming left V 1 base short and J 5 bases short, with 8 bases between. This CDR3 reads CASSQGAVETQYF. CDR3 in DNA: TGCGCCAGCAGCCAAGGGGCCGTTGAGACCCAGTACTTC.

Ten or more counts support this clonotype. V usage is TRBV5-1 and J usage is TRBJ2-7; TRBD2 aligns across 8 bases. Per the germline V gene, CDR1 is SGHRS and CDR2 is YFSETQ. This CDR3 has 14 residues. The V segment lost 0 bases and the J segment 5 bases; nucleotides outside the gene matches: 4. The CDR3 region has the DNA TGCGCCAGCAGCTTGGTAGCGGGATATGACGAGCAGTACTTC. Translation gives CASSLVAGYDEQYF.

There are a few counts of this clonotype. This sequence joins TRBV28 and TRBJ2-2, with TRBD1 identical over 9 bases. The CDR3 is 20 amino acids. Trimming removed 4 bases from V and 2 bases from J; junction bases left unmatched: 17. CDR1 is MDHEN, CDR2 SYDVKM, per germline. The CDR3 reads CASSWGPWRDRVSNTGELFF. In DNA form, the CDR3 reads TGTGCCAGCAGTTGGGGGCCTTGGAGGGACAGGGTATCCAACACCGGGGAGCTGTTTTTT.

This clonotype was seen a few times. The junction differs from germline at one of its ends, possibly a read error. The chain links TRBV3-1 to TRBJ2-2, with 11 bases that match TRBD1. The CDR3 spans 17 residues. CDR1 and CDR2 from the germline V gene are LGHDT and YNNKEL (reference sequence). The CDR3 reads CPSSQVRGTGGTGELFF. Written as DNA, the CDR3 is TGTCCCAGCAGCCAGGTTCGCGGGACAGGGGGCACCGGGGAGCTGTTTTTT.

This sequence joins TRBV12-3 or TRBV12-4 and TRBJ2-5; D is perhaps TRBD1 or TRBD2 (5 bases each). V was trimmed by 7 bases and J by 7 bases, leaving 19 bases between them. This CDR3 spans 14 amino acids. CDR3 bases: TGTGCCAGCAACACCGGTGGGACGGGGTGGACCCAGTACTTC. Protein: CASNTGGTGWTQYF.